Listed here are 4 T cell receptor beta chains from one sample, sequenced in a study of blood T cell repertoires in COVID-19. Using immunoSEQ multiplex PCR, the repertoire was profiled, and TCRdb retains in-frame clones only, with some absent. This table has about 49,000 clones, approximately 87% appearing once. Sequences were obtained from peripheral blood. Receptors originate from a human donor in a cohort sampled during active COVID-19.

This clone was seen only a few times. The chain combines TRBV19 with TRBJ1-1; weak D call: TRBD1 (6 bases). Deletions cut 4 bases from V and 5 bases from J, with 11 bases between. Germline CDR1 and CDR2: LNHDA and SQIVND (reference sequence). This CDR3 is 13 amino acids long. The DNA of the CDR3 is TGTGCCAGTAGTAACGAGAGGGGGACTGAAGCTTTCTTT. Residues: CASSNERGTEAFF.

J is TRBJ2-2 and V is TRBV3-1 (or the pseudogene TRBV3-2); 10 nucleotides align to TRBD1. The CDR3 extends over 15 amino acids. The V and J ends lost 5 bases and 7 bases, in that order; junction bases with no gene match: 7. In germline, CDR1 is LGHDT, CDR2 YNNKEL (reference sequence). The CDR3 nucleotides read TGTGCCAGCAGCTCCCGGGACAGGGGAGGCGGGGAGCTGTTTTTT. Protein: CASSSRDRGGGELFF.

The V and J genes are TRBV5-1 and TRBJ2-1; 11 bases align to TRBD2. The CDR3 sequence is 16 residues long. The ends lost 4 bases at V and 6 bases at J; junction bases unmatched: 9. The germline V gene encodes CDR1 SGHRS and CDR2 YFSETQ. CDR3: CASSLASGGPGNEQFF. The CDR3 nucleotides are TGCGCCAGCAGCCTTGCTAGCGGGGGGCCCGGCAATGAGCAGTTCTTC.

The chain's CDR3 is CASSVFRVGAGELFF. In DNA, the CDR3 is TGTGCCAGTAGTGTATTCAGGGTTGGGGCCGGGGAGCTGTTTTTT. V gene TRBV19 combines with J gene TRBJ2-2; TRBD1 is a possible D gene (5 bases). This CDR3 has 15 amino acids. Germline V gives CDR1 LNHDA, CDR2 SQIVND (reference sequence). The ends were cut back, 5 bases at V and 6 bases at J, with 16 bases in the middle.